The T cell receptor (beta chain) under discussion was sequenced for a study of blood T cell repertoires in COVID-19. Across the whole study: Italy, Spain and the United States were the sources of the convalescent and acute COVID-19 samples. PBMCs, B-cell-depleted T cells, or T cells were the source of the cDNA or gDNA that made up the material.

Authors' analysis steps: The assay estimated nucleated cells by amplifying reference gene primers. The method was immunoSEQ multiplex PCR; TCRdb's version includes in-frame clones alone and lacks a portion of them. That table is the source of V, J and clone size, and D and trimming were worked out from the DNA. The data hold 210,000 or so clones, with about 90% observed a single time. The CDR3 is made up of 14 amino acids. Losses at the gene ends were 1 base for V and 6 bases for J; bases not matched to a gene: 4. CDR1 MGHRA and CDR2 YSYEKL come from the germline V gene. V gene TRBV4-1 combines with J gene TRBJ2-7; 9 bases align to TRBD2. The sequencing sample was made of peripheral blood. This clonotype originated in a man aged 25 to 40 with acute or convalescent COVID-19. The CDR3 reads CASSQGSGRFEQYF. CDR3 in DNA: TGCGCCAGCAGCCAAGGCAGCGGGAGGTTCGAGCAGTACTTC.